The source of this T cell receptor beta chain is a study of blood T cell repertoires in COVID-19. Sequencing used immunoSEQ multiplex PCR; TCRdb keeps in-frame clones, though not all of them. The table has roughly 170,000 clones, less than 85% seen once. This CDR3 contains 17 residues. V was pared by 1 base and J by 3 bases, with 16 bases between. Germline V gene data show CDR1 as SGHRS and CDR2 as YFSETQ. The chain is built from TRBV5-1 and TRBJ2-2; possibly TRBD1 for D (6 bases). Sample: peripheral blood. The clonotype was recovered from a human donor in a cohort sampled during active COVID-19. The CDR3 spells CASSLTRQGWDTGELFF. In DNA, the CDR3 is TGCGCCAGCAGCTTGACACGGCAGGGGTGGGACACCGGGGAGCTGTTTTTT.